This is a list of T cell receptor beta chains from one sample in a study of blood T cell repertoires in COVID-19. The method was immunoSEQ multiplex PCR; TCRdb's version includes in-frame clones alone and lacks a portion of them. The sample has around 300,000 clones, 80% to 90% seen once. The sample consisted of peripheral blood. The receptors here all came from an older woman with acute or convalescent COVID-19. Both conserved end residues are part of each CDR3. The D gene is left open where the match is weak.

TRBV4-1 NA CASSQGGRRGHEKLFF
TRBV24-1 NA CATAVPLPLAFQVEQYF
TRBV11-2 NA CASSFLAGYGYTF
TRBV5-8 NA CASSLVDTFGELFF
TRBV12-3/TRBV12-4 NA CASRGLRYGYTF
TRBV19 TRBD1 CASSEQGVGIQYF
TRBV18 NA CASSPGAEIGEKLFF
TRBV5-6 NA CASSWIGDPDTQYF
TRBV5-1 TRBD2 CASSSGPSLAGTDTQYF
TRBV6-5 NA CASSSTVNTEAFF
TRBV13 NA CASSYRGRKGLNEQFF
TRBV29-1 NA CSVEGRVMNTEAFF
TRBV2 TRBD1 CASSGTGKTYEQYF
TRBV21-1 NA CASRTRTGAEAFF
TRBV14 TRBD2 CASRLTSGSYNEQFF